These 23 T cell receptor beta chains share one sample of origin, sequenced in a study of cytomegalovirus exposure and HLA in healthy donors. Vbeta (60) and Jbeta (13) primers were used in the PCR. Profiled with immunoSEQ multiplex PCR; TCRdb holds only in-frame clones, not every one. The sample holds about 110,000 clones, over 60% seen once. Sequencing was done on a sample of PBMCs. Receptor source: a middle-aged woman in good health and CMV-seropositive.

This chain joins TRBV11-3 and TRBJ2-1, with D perhaps TRBD1 (6 bases). The V and J ends lost 3 bases and 7 bases respectively, with 19 bases between them. The CDR3 contains 16 residues. The germline V gene has CDR1 SGHNT and CDR2 YENEEA. The CDR3 loop reads CASSFDNGHQGNEQFF. CDR3 DNA: TGTGCCAGCAGCTTCGATAACGGCCATCAGGGGAATGAGCAGTTCTTC.

This clone was seen a single time. The V and J genes are TRBV29-1 and TRBJ1-1; D unclear. CDR3 length equals 15 residues. Trimming stripped 2 bases from V and 4 bases from J, with 17 bases between. CDR1 and CDR2 from the germline V gene are SQVTM and ANQGSEA. The CDR3 sequence is CSVERGITDPTEAFF. The CDR3 DNA reads as TGCAGCGTTGAACGCGGGATTACCGACCCCACTGAAGCTTTCTTT.

The count of this clone is one. The chain carries TRBV9 and TRBJ2-1, with 7 nucleotides matching TRBD2. V was pared by 4 bases and J by 8 bases, with 6 bases of the junction left unmatched. In germline, CDR1 is SGDLS, CDR2 YYNGEE. The CDR3 sequence is 13 residues long. In DNA, the CDR3 is TGTGCCAGCAGCTTGGGGGGGAGCGATGAGCAGTTCTTC. Protein: CASSLGGSDEQFF.

This chain links TRBV7-2 with TRBJ1-1; TRBD1 matches 10 bases. Germline assignment: CDR1 SGHTA and CDR2 FQGNSA. After removal of 5 bases from V and 6 bases from J, the junction contained 12 bases not matched to a gene. CDR3 size: 16 residues. For the CDR3, the DNA is TGTGCCAGCAGCCCGGACAGGGGGAGAATTGAGGCTGAAGCTTTCTTT. This encodes CASSPDRGRIEAEAFF.

The chain uses TRBV5-4 and TRBJ2-4; maybe TRBD1 (7 bases). Germline CDR1 reads SGHNT; CDR2 reads YYREEE (reference sequence). CDR3 length equals 13 residues. V dropped 4 bases and J dropped 6 bases, with 11 bases sitting between them. CDR3 sequence (DNA): TGTGCCAGCAGCGGAGGGGGCCTAAACATTCAGTACTTC. It translates to CASSGGGLNIQYF.

The V and J genes are TRBV6-1 and TRBJ2-5; 7 nucleotides line up with TRBD1. This CDR3 comprises 13 residues. Germline trimming cut 6 bases from V and 3 bases from J; bases unmatched to any gene: 4. Germline CDR1 and CDR2: MNHNS and SASEGT. CDR3 residues: CASRIQGKETQYF. The CDR3 region has the DNA TGTGCCAGCAGGATACAGGGGAAAGAGACCCAGTACTTC.

This clone has more than one count but fewer than ten. The J gene is TRBJ2-7, the V gene TRBV25-1; TRBD2 matches 9 bases. The CDR3 contains 16 residues. J gave up 1 base and V 4 bases, and 8 bases lay outside the gene matches. The germline V gene has CDR1 MGHDK and CDR2 SYGVNS. CDR3 amino acids: CASSGGPTSGSYEQYF. CDR3 sequence (DNA): TGTGCCAGCAGTGGGGGGCCGACTAGCGGATCCTACGAGCAGTACTTC.

This chain joins TRBV6-1 and TRBJ2-7, with D possibly TRBD1 on 5 matching bases. V was shortened by 2 bases and J by 0 bases, with 11 bases between the two germline ends. Germline V CDR1 and CDR2: MNHNS, SASEGT. CDR3 size: 15 residues. CDR3 coding DNA: TGTGCCAGCAGTGAACAGGGTACCGTCTCCTACGAGCAGTACTTC. This sequence encodes CASSEQGTVSYEQYF.

The chain carries TRBV19 and TRBJ1-1, with D possibly TRBD1 on 6 matching bases. V gave up 3 bases and J gave up 1 base, with 9 bases separating them. In germline, CDR1 is LNHDA, CDR2 SQIVND (reference sequence). The CDR3 runs to 14 residues. CDR3 sequence reads: CASSIPGANTEAFF. Written as DNA, the CDR3 is TGTGCCAGTAGTATCCCAGGGGCGAACACTGAAGCTTTCTTT.

This chain links TRBV21-1 with TRBJ1-5; the D segment call TRBD1 is taken from the table without a DNA check. TRBV21-1 is given as a pseudogene. The CDR3 totals 21 residues. CDR3 nucleotide sequence: TGTGCCAGCAGCACTCACCGCCGGGACAACCTAGAATCTTCCAGCAATCAGCCCCAGCATTTT. Residues: CASSTHRRDNLESSSNQPQHF.

V usage is TRBV2 and J usage is TRBJ1-5, with D possibly being TRBD1 (5 bases). CDR3 size: 16 residues. Germline lookup yields CDR1 SNHLY and CDR2 FYNNEI. The V gene lost 3 bases and the J gene lost 5 bases, with 17 bases spanning the gap. The CDR3 coding sequence is TGTGCCAGCAGTGATGACAGTGTCTTGCCCCATCAGCCCCAGCATTTT. Translation gives CASSDDSVLPHQPQHF.

The gene calls are TRBV29-1 and TRBJ2-7, with D possibly TRBD1 on 5 matching bases. Trimming shortened V by 7 bases and J by 3 bases, and 13 bases separated the two germline ends. Germline CDR1 is SQVTM and CDR2 is ANQGSEA. There are 12 residues in the CDR3. The CDR3, as DNA: TGCAGCGCCCGACTTGACAGCTACGAGCAGTACTTC. It yields the protein CSARLDSYEQYF.

The chain links TRBV27 to TRBJ1-5; 9 nucleotides agree with TRBD1. The CDR3 totals 13 residues. J was trimmed by 6 bases and V by 6 bases; bases with no gene match: 3. Per germline, CDR1 MNHEY and CDR2 SMNVEV (reference sequence). The CDR3 loop reads CASRQGQGQPQHF. The CDR3 DNA sequence: TGTGCCAGCAGACAGGGACAGGGTCAGCCCCAGCATTTT.

The J gene is TRBJ2-7, the V gene TRBV5-1, with TRBD1 matching over 9 bases. The V and J ends lost 4 bases and 5 bases, in that order; junction bases with no gene match: 10. CDR1 is SGHRS, CDR2 YFSETQ, per germline. CDR3 length: 15 amino acids. The CDR3 spells CASSLGTGLWDEQYF. CDR3 DNA: TGCGCCAGCAGCCTCGGGACAGGGCTGTGGGACGAGCAGTACTTC.

V gene TRBV29-1 combines with J gene TRBJ2-3; TRBD1 agrees at 8 bases. The CDR3 covers 13 residues. The germline gives CDR1 SQVTM, CDR2 ANQGSEA. V lost 6 bases to trimming and J lost 2 bases; unmatched junction nucleotides: 4. The CDR3 region has the DNA TGCAGCGTCAGGACAGGGCTCACAGATACGCAGTATTTT. Translated, it gives CSVRTGLTDTQYF.

This chain connects TRBV10-3 to TRBJ2-1; the match to TRBD2 covers 7 bases. This CDR3 has 14 amino acids. Per germline, CDR1 ENHRY and CDR2 SYGVKD. The trim removed 6 bases at V and 2 bases at J, leaving 4 bases unmatched. Here the CDR3 reads CAISPGTTYNEQFF. In nucleotides, the CDR3 is TGTGCCATCAGCCCCGGGACTACCTACAATGAGCAGTTCTTC.

CDR3 DNA: TGTGCCAGCAGCCCCTCTTGGAGGAATGAAAAACTGTTTTTT. This sequence encodes CASSPSWRNEKLFF. V gene TRBV28 combines with J gene TRBJ1-4; no clear D gene. Germline V gene sequence: CDR1 MDHEN, CDR2 SYDVKM. Deletions cut 6 bases from V and 5 bases from J, with 13 bases between. The CDR3 extends over 14 amino acids.

This clone turned up a few times. The rearrangement uses TRBV12-5 and TRBJ2-5; D is uncertain. The V and J ends lost 2 bases and 2 bases respectively, with 15 bases between them. The V gene's germline CDR1 is LGHNT and CDR2 FRNRAP. This CDR3 has 16 amino acids. The CDR3 is CASGLLVGKRQETQYF. The CDR3 DNA follows: TGTGCTAGTGGTTTGTTAGTTGGTAAGAGACAAGAGACCCAGTACTTC.

The chain is built from TRBV19 and TRBJ2-3; no definite D call. The CDR3 is made up of 13 amino acids. CDR1 is LNHDA, CDR2 SQIVND, per germline (reference sequence). The V end lost 8 bases, the J end lost 2 bases, and 11 bases lay between the germline ends. CDR3 coding DNA: TGTGCCAGTTCGCTAATCGACACAGATACGCAGTATTTT. This encodes CASSLIDTDTQYF.

The count of this clone is one. The rearrangement links TRBV9 to TRBJ1-5, with D tentatively TRBD1 (5 bases). CDR3 size: 14 residues. Trimming cost V 4 bases and J 3 bases, with 11 bases left between them. The germline CDR1 and CDR2 sequences are SGDLS and YYNGEE. The CDR3 region is CASSPRGVNQPQHF. Here the CDR3 DNA reads TGTGCCAGCAGCCCCCGGGGGGTCAATCAGCCCCAGCATTTT. The complete variable domain, with remaining parts taken from reference TRBV9 and TRBJ1-5, reads DSGVTQTPKHLITATGQRVTLRCSPRSGDLSVYWYQQSLDQGLQFLIQYYNGEERAKGNILERFSAQQFPDLHSELNLSSLELGDSALYFCASSPRGVNQPQHFGDGTRLSIL.

This chain uses TRBV7-2 with TRBJ2-1, with 9 positions matching TRBD2. Looked up from germline, CDR1 is SGHTA and CDR2 is FQGNSA. The CDR3 totals 13 residues. The trim removed 5 bases at V and 6 bases at J, leaving 2 bases unmatched. CDR3 nucleotides: TGTGCCAGCAGCCCGCGGGGGGGCAATGAGCAGTTCTTC. Translating gives CASSPRGGNEQFF.

V is TRBV7-3 and J is TRBJ2-7; a weak D match, TRBD2 (6 bases). Germline values: CDR1 SGHTA, CDR2 FQGTGA. The CDR3 length is 13 residues. Trimming stripped 2 bases from V and 2 bases from J, with 7 bases between. CDR3 sequence reads: CASSLGGPYEQYF. The CDR3, as DNA: TGTGCCAGCAGCTTAGGAGGGCCCTACGAGCAGTACTTC.

The chain is built from TRBV5-8 and TRBJ2-5; a weak D match, TRBD1 (5 bases). This CDR3 is 15 amino acids long. V shed 0 bases and J shed 2 bases, with 11 bases lying between them. Germline V lookup: CDR1 SGHTS, CDR2 YDEGEE. CDR3 DNA: TGTGCCAGCAGCTTGGAGGGGCTCCCACAAGAGACCCAGTACTTC. This gives the protein CASSLEGLPQETQYF.